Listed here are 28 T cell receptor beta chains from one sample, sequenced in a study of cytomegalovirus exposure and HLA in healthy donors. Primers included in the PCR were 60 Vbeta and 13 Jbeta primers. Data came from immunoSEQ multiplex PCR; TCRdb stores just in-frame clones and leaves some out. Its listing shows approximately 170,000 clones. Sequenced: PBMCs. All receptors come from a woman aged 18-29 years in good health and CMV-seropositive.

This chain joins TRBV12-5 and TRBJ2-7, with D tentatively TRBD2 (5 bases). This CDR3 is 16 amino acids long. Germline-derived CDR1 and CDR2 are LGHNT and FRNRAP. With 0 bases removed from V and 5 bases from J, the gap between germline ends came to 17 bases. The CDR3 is CASGLVPGFGNHEQYF. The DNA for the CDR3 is TGTGCTAGTGGTTTGGTACCGGGGTTTGGTAACCACGAGCAGTACTTC.

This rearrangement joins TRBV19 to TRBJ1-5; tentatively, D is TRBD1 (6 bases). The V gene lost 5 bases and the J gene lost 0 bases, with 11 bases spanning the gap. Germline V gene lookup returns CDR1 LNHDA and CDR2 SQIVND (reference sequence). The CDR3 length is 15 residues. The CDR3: CASSLGQHSNQPQHF. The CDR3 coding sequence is TGTGCCAGTAGTTTGGGACAACATAGCAATCAGCCCCAGCATTTT.

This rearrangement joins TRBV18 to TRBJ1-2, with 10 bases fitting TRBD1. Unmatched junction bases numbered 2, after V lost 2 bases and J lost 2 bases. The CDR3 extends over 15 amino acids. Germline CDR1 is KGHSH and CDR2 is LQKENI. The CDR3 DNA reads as TGTGCCAGCTCACCAGGGGGACAGGGGAACTATGGCTACACCTTC. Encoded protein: CASSPGGQGNYGYTF.

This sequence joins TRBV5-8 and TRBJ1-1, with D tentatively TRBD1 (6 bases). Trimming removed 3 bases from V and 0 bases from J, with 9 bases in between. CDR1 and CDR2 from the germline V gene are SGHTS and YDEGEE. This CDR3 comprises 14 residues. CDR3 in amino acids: CASSWGLLNTEAFF. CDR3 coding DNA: TGTGCCAGCAGCTGGGGGCTGCTGAACACTGAAGCTTTCTTT. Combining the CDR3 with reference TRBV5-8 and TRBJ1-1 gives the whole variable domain EAGVTQSPTHLIKTRGQQATLRCSPISGHTSVYWYQQALGLGLQFLLWYDEGEERNRGNFPPRFSGRQFPNYSSELNVNALELEDSALYLCASSWGLLNTEAFFGQGTRLTVV.

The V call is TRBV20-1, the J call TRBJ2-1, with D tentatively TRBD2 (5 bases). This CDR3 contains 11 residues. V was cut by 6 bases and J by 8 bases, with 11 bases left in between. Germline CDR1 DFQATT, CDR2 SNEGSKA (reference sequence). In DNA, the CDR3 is TGCAGTGCCCCGGACTTGGATGAGCAGTTCTTC. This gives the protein CSAPDLDEQFF.

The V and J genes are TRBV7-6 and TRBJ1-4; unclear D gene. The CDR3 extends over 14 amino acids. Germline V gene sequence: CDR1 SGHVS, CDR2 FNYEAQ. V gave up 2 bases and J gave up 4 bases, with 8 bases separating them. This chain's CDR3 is CASSLPGYNEKLFF. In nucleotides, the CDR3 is TGTGCCAGCAGCTTACCGGGATATAATGAAAAACTGTTTTTT.

CDR3 region: CASSSTSGTETQYF. In DNA form, the CDR3 reads TGTGCCAGCAGTTCGACTAGCGGGACAGAGACCCAGTACTTC. The chain recombines TRBV6-5 with TRBJ2-5; 11 nucleotides agree with TRBD2. CDR3 length: 14 amino acids. The ends lost 4 bases at V and 4 bases at J; junction bases unmatched: 2. The V gene's germline CDR1 is MNHEY and CDR2 SVGAGI.

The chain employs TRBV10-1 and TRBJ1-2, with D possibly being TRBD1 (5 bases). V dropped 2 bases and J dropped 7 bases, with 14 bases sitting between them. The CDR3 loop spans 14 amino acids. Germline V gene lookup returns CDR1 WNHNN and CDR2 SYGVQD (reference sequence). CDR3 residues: CASSEGAGTGGYTF. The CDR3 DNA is TGCGCCAGCAGTGAGGGGGCAGGCACCGGTGGCTACACCTTC.

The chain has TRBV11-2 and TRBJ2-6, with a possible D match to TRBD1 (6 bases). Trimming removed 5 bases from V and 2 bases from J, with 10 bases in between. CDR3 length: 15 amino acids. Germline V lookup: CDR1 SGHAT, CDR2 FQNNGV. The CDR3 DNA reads TGTGCCAGCAGCACAGGGAATGCTGGGGCCAACGTCCTGACTTTC. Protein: CASSTGNAGANVLTF. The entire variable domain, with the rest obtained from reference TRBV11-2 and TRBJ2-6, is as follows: EAGVAQSPRYKIIEKRQSVAFWCNPISGHATLYWYQQILGQGPKLLIQFQNNGVVDDSQLPKDRFSAERLKGVDSTLKIQPAKLEDSAVYLCASSTGNAGANVLTFGAGSRLTVL.

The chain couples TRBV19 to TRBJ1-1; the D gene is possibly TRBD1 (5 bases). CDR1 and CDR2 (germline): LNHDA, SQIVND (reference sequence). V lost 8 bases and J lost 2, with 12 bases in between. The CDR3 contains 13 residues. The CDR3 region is CASAPGVNTEAFF. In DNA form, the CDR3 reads TGTGCCAGTGCGCCGGGGGTTAACACTGAAGCTTTCTTT.

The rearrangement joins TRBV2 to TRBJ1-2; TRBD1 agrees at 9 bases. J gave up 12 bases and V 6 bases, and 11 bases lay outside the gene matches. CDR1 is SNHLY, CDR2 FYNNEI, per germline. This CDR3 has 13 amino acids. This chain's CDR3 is CASRVNRDRADTF. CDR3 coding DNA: TGTGCCAGCAGAGTAAACCGGGACAGGGCCGACACCTTC. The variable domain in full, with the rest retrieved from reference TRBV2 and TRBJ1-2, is EPEVTQTPSHQVTQMGQEVILRCVPISNHLYFYWYRQILGQKVEFLVSFYNNEISEKSEIFDDQFSVERPDGSNFTLKIRSTKLEDSAMYFCASRVNRDRADTFGSGTRLTVV.

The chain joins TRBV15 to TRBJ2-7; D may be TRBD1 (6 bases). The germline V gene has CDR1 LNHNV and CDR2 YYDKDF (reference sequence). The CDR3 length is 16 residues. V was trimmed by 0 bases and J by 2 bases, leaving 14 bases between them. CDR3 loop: CATSRDPITGTYEQYF. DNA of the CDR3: TGTGCCACCAGCAGAGATCCCATTACAGGGACCTACGAGCAGTACTTC.

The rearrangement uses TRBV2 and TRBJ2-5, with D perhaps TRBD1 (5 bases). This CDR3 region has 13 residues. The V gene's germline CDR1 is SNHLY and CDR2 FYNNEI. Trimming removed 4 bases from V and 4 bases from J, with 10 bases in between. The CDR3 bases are TGTGCCAGCAGTGCCGTCAGGGCAGAGACCCAGTACTTC. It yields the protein CASSAVRAETQYF.

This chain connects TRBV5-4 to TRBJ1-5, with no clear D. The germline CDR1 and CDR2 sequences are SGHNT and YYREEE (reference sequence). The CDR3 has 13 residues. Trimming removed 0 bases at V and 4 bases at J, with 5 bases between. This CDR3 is CASSLDGNQPQHF. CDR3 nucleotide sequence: TGTGCCAGCAGCTTGGACGGGAATCAGCCCCAGCATTTT. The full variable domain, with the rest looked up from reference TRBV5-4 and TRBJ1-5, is ETGVTQSPTHLIKTRGQQVTLRCSSQSGHNTVSWYQQALGQGPQFIFQYYREEENGRGNFPPRFSGLQFPNYSSELNVNALELDDSALYLCASSLDGNQPQHFGDGTRLSIL.

The CDR3 DNA follows: TGTGCCAGCACAAGGGTAGGAGGAACTGAAGCTTTCTTT. Its protein is CASTRVGGTEAFF. The chain recombines TRBV7-9 with TRBJ1-1, with unresolved D. V lost 7 bases to trimming and J lost 5 bases, with 14 bases between them. Germline loops: CDR1 SEHNR, CDR2 FQNEAQ (reference sequence). CDR3 length: 13 residues.

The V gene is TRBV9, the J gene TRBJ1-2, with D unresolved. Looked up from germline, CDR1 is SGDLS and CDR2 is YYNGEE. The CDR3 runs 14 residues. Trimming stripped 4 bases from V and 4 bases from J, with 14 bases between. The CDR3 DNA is TGTGCCAGCAGCCCCCCTGGTACGGTCTATGGCTACACCTTC. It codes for CASSPPGTVYGYTF.

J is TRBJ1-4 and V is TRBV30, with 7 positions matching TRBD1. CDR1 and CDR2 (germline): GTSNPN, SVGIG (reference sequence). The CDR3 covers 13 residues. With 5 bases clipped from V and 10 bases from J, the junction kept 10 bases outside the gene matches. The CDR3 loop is CAWEGQIKGKLFF. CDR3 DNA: TGTGCCTGGGAGGGACAGATCAAGGGAAAACTGTTTTTT.

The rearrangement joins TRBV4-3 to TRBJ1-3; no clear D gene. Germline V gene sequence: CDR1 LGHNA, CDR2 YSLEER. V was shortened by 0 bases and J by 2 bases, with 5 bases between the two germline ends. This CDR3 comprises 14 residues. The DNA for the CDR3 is TGCGCCAGCAGCCAAGATGCGACTGGAAACACCATATATTTT. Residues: CASSQDATGNTIYF.

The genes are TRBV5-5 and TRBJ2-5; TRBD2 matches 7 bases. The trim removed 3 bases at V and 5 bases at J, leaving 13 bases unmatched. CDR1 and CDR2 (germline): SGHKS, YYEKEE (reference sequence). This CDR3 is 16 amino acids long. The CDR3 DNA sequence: TGTGCCAGCAGCTATTTAAACGTCGTCGGGGGGGAGACCCAGTACTTC. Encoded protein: CASSYLNVVGGETQYF.

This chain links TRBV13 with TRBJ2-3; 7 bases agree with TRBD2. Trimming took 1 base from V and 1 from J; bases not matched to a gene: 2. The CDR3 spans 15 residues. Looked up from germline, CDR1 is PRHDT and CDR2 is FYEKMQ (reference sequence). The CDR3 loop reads CASSLAAGGTDTQYF. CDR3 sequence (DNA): TGTGCCAGCAGCTTAGCTGCGGGGGGCACAGATACGCAGTATTTT.

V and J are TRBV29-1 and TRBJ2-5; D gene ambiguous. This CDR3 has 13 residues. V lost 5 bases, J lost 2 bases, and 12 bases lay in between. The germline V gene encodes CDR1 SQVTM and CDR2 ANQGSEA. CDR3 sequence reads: CSVLTQTQETQYF. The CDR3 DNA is TGCAGCGTTCTGACACAAACGCAAGAGACCCAGTACTTC.

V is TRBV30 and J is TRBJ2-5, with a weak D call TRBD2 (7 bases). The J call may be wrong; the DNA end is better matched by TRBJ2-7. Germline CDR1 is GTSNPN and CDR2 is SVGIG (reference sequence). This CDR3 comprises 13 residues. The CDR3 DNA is TGTGCCTGGAGTGGGGGGGGGCCCTACGAGCAGTACTTC. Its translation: CAWSGGGPYEQYF.

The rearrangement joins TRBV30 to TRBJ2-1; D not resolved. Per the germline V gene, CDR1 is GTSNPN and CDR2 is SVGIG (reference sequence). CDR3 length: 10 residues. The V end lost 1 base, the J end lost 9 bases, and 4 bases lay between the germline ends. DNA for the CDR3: TGTGCCTGGAGTGGAGGTGAGCAGTTCTTC. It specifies CAWSGGEQFF.

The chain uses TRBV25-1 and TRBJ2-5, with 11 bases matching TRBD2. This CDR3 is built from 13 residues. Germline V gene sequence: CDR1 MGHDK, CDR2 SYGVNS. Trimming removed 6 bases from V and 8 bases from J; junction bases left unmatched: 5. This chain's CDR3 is CASRLAGGETQYF. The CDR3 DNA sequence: TGTGCCAGCAGGCTAGCGGGGGGAGAAACCCAGTACTTC.

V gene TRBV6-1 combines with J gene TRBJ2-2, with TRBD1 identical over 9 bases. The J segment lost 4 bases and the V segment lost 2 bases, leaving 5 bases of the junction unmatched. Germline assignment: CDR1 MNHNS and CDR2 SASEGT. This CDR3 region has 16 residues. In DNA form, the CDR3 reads TGTGCCAGCAGTGAAACCGGGACAGGGAGCACCGGGGAGCTGTTTTTT. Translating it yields CASSETGTGSTGELFF.

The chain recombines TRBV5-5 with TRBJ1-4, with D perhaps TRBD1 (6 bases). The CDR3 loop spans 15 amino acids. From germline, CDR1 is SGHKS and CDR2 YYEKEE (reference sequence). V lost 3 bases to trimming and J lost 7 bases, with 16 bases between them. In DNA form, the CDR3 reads TGTGCCAGCAGCTCCCATACAGGGTCCGGTGAAAAACTGTTTTTT. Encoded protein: CASSSHTGSGEKLFF.

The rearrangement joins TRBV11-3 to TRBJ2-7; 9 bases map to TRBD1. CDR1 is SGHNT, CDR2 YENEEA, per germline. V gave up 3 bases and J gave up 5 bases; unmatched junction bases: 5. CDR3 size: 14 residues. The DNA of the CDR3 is TGTGCCAGCAGCTTGGACAGGGGTGTTGACGAGCAGTACTTC. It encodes CASSLDRGVDEQYF.

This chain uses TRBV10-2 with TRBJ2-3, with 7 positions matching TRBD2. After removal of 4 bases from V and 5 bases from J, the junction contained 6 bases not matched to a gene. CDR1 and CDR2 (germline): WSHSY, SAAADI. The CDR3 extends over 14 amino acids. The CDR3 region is CASSAGGRVDTQYF. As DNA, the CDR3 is TGCGCCAGCAGTGCGGGCGGGAGAGTAGATACGCAGTATTTT.